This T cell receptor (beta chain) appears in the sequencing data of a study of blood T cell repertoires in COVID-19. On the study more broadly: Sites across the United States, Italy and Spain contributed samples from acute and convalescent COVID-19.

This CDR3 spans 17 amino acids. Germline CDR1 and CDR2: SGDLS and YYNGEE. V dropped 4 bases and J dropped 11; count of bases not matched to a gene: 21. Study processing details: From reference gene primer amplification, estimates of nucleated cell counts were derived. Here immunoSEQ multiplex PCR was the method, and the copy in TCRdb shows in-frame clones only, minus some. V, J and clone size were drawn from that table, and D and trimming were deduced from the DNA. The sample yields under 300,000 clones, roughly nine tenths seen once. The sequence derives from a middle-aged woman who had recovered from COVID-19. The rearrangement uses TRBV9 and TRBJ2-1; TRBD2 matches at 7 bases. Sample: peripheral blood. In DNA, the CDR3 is TGTGCCAGCAGCCCCCATCTAACCAGCGGGTCTAGCGGCCAGCAGTTCTTC. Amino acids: CASSPHLTSGSSGQQFF. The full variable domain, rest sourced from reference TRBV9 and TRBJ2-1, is DSGVTQTPKHLITATGQRVTLRCSPRSGDLSVYWYQQSLDQGLQFLIQYYNGEERAKGNILERFSAQQFPDLHSELNLSSLELGDSALYFCASSPHLTSGSSGQQFFGPGTRLTVL.